This T cell receptor beta chain was sequenced in a study of T cells in narcolepsy (dated by TCRdb to the late 2010s). With regard to the full study: The study enrolled patients with narcolepsy type 1 or type 2 (NT1, NT2) together with healthy control donors. The study sought autoreactive T cells targeting hypocretin neuron self-antigens (hypocretin, TRIB2) in narcolepsy patients, using TCR Vbeta sequencing to track clonotypes in blood and CSF. What the research found in general, with its limitations: Autoreactive clonotypes were reported to be detected serially in the blood of the same patients and of different patients, but not in the blood of healthy controls. No sequences matching autoreactive T cell clones were contained in some blood memory CD4+ repertoires from patients and controls. In plots comparing CSF and blood CD4+ T cell clonotypes from the same patient, HCRT-specific and TRIB2-specific autoreactive clonotypes were highlighted. Patients and controls had comparable numbers of sequenced blood memory CD4+ clonotypes, averaging about 40,000 and 33,000, respectively.

This clone was detected a few times. Its antigen has not been determined. Within one base of it there is no much larger clone, and no base qualities were kept. The CDR3 has 15 amino acids, counting the end cysteine and phenylalanine. CDR3 DNA is the only sequence kept; it has 45 bases, read in frame from the first base. Based on the germline V gene, the CDR1 and CDR2 sequences are MDHEN and SYDVKM. The germline V and J ends show losses of 6 bases and 0 bases respectively, and no gene match explains 7 bases of the junction. Memory CD4+ T cells were sorted ex vivo from peripheral blood of narcolepsy patients and healthy controls for TCR Vbeta sequencing. Library construction relied on the immunoSEQ multiplex PCR assay. TCRdb took this table from immuneACCESS and kept in-frame rearrangements with V and J called. Such tables lack part of the clones; where checked against another copy, unresolved V genes explain under half of the gap, and the rest is unexplained. The sample has fewer than 35,000 clones on record, under 85% of them singletons. Roughly 0.69% of the sample lies in the top ten.

Sequenced: memory (CD45RA-) CD4+ T cells from blood. The sample's cell subset or site, from its label and the paper: memory T cells sorted ex vivo from peripheral blood. The receptor chain draws on TRBV28 and TRBJ1-2, with 7 bases matching TRBD1. The TCR was taken from a human donor in good health. CDR3 reads: CASRTGQAANYGYTF. The DNA reads as follows: TGTGCCAGCAGGACCGGACAGGCGGCTAACTATGGCTACACCTTC.